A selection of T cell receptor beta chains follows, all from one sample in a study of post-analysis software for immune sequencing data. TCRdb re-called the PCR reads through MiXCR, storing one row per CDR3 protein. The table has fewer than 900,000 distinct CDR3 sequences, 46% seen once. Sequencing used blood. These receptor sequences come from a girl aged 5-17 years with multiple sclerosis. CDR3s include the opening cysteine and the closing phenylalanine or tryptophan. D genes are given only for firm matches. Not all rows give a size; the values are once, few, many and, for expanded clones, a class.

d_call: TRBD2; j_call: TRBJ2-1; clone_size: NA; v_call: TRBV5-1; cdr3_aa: CASRFTSGAYNEQFF; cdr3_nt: TGCGCCAGCAGATTTACTAGCGGAGCTTACAATGAGCAGTTCTTC
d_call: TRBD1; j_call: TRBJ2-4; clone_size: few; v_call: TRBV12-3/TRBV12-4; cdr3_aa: CASSFSGTGRDIQYF; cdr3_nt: TGTGCCAGCAGTTTTTCCGGGACAGGGAGGGACATTCAGTACTTC
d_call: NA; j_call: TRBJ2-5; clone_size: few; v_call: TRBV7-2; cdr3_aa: CASSLVDSAEQYF; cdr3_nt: TGTGCCAGCAGCTTAGTGGACAGCGCGGAGCAGTACTTC
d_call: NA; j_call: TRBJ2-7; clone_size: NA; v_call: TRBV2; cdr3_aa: CASSEMTASSYEQYF; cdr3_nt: TGTGCCAGCAGTGAAATGACAGCCAGCTCCTACGAGCAGTACTTC
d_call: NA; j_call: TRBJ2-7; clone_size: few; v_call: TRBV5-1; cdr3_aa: CASSLIGGGYEQYF; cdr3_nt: TGCGCCAGCAGCTTGATCGGAGGGGGATACGAGCAGTACTTC
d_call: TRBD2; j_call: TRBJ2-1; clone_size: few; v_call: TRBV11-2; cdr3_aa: CASSLAGTSGRDEQFF; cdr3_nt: TGTGCCAGCAGCTTAGCGGGAACTAGCGGGAGGGATGAGCAGTTCTTC
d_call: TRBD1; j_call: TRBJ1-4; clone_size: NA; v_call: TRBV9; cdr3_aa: CASSSQAGGSGKLFF; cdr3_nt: TGTGCCAGCAGCTCTCAAGCAGGGGGCTCAGGAAAACTGTTTTTT
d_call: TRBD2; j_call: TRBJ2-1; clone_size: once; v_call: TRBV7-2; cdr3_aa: CASSVLAGVGNEQFF; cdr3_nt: TGTGCCAGCAGCGTACTAGCGGGAGTAGGCAATGAGCAGTTCTTC
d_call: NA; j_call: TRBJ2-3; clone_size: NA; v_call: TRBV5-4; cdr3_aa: CASSLEGVPQYF; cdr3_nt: TGTGCCAGCAGCTTGGAAGGGGTACCGCAGTATTTT
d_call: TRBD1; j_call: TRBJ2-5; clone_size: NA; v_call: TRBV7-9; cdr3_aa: CASSPQGAPETQYF; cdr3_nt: TGTGCCAGCAGCCCACAGGGGGCCCCAGAGACCCAGTACTTC
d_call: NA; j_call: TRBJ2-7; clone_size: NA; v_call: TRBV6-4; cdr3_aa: CASSDSETGEQYF; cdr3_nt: TGTGCCAGCAGTGACTCTGAAACCGGGGAGCAGTACTTC
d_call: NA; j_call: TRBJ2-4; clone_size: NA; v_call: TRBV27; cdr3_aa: CASRSPLAKNIQYF; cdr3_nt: TGTGCCAGCAGGTCTCCCTTAGCCAAAAACATTCAGTACTTC
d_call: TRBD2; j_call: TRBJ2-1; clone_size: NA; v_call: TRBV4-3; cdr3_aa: CASSQDHSTSGSYNEQFF; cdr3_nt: TGCGCCAGCAGCCAAGACCATTCTACTAGCGGATCCTACAATGAGCAGTTCTTC
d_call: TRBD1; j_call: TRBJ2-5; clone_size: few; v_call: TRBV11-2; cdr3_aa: CASSTGTGGWKTQYF; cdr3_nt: TGTGCCAGCAGCACGGGGACAGGGGGCTGGAAGACCCAGTACTTC
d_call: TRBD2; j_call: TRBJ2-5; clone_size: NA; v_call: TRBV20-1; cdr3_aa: CSARAWLAGGETQYF; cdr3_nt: TGCAGTGCTAGAGCGTGGCTAGCGGGAGGGGAGACCCAGTACTTC
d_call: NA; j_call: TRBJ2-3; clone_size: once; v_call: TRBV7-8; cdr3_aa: CASTRVRPWGKTDTQYF; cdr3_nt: TGTGCCAGCACAAGAGTTCGTCCGTGGGGAAAAACAGATACGCAGTATTTT
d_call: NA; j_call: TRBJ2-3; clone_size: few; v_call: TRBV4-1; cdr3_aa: CASSQWLGGEDTQYF; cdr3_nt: TGCGCCAGCAGCCAATGGCTAGGTGGGGAAGATACGCAGTATTTT
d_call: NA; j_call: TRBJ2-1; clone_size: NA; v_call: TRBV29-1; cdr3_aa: CSVHGSHGADNNEQFF; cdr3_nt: TGCAGCGTTCACGGATCTCACGGAGCCGATAACAATGAGCAGTTCTTC
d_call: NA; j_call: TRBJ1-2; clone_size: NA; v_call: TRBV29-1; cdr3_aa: CSVYGRTAETNCGYTF; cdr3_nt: TGCAGCGTTTACGGAAGGACTGCGGAGACTAACTGTGGCTACACCTTC
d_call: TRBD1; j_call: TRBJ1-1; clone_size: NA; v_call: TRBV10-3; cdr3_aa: CAIAGTGRGGTEAFF; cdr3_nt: TGTGCCATCGCAGGGACAGGGCGGGGTGGCACTGAAGCTTTCTTT
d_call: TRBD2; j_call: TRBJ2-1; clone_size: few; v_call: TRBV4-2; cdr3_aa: CASSQAATSGYNEQFF; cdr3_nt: TGTGCCAGCAGCCAAGCGGCGACTAGCGGCTACAATGAGCAGTTCTTC
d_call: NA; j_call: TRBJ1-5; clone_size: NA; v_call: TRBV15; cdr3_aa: CATSRASGNQPQHF; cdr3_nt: TGTGCCACCAGCAGAGCCTCCGGCAATCAGCCCCAGCATTTT
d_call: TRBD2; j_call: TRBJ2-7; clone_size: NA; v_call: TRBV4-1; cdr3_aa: CASSQAMSGGTSYEQYF; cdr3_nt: TGCGCCAGCAGCCAAGCAATGAGCGGGGGAACCTCCTACGAGCAGTACTTC
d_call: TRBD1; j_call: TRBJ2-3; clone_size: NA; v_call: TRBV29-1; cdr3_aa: CSVGQNFLDTQYF; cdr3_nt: TGCAGCGTGGGACAGAATTTCCTAGATACGCAGTATTTT
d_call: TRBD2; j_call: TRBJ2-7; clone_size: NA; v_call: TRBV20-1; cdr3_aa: CSAPGTSGPLGYYEQYF; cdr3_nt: TGCAGTGCGCCCGGGACTAGCGGGCCATTGGGGTACTACGAGCAGTACTTC
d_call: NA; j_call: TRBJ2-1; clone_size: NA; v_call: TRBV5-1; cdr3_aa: CASSLDGTAYNEQFF; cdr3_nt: TGCGCCAGCAGCTTGGATGGGACTGCCTACAATGAGCAGTTCTTC
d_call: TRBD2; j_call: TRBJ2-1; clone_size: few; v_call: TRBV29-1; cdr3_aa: CSVENWASGRAGDSYNEQFF; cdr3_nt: TGCAGCGTTGAAAACTGGGCTAGCGGGAGGGCCGGTGACTCCTACAATGAGCAGTTCTTC
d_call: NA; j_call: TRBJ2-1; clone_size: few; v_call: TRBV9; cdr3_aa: CASSRSGPSVDEQFF; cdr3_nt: TGTGCCAGCAGCCGATCCGGACCCTCGGTCGATGAGCAGTTCTTC
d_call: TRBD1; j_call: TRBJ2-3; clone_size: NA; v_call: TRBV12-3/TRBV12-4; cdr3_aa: CASRISGTGGDTQYF; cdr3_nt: TGTGCCAGCAGGATTTCCGGGACAGGGGGAGATACGCAGTATTTT
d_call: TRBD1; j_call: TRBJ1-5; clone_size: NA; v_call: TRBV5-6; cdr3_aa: CASSLAGQYSNQPQHF; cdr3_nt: TGTGCCAGCAGCCTGGCGGGACAGTATAGCAATCAGCCCCAGCATTTT
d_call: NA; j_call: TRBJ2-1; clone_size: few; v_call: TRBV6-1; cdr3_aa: CASRQPGRGGTAEQFF; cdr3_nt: TGTGCCAGCAGGCAGCCCGGGAGAGGAGGGACAGCTGAGCAGTTCTTC
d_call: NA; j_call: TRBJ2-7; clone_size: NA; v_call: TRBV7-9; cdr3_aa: CASSITVNEQYF; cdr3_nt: TGTGCCAGCAGCATAACGGTCAACGAGCAGTACTTC
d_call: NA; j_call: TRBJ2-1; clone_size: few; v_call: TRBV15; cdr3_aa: CATSRDLGTNEQFF; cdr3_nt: TGTGCCACCAGCAGAGATTTGGGCACCAATGAGCAGTTCTTC
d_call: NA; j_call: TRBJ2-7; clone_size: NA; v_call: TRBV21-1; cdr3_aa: CASSKDRSGGENEQYF; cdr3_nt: TGTGCCAGCAGCAAAGATAGGTCCGGGGGAGAGAACGAGCAGTACTTC
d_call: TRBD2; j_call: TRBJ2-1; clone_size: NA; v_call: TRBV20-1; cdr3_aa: CSAKPSGSGEQFF; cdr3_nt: TGCAGTGCTAAACCTAGCGGGAGCGGTGAGCAGTTCTTC
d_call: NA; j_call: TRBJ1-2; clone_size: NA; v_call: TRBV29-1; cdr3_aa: CSVDGTGGGYTF; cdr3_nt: TGCAGCGTGGACGGGACTGGAGGAGGCTACACCTTC
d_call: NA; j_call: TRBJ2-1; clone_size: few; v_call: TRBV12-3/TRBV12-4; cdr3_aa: CASSIRDRSRNEQFF; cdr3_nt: TGTGCCAGCAGTATCCGGGACCGCTCCAGGAATGAGCAGTTCTTC
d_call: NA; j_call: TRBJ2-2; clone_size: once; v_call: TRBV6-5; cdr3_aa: CASSYSEGANTGELFF; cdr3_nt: TGTGCCAGCAGTTACTCGGAGGGGGCGAACACCGGGGAGCTGTTTTTT
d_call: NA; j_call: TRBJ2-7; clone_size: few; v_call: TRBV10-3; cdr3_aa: CAISKSTGFDEQYF; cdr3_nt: TGTGCCATCAGTAAAAGCACAGGGTTTGACGAGCAGTACTTC
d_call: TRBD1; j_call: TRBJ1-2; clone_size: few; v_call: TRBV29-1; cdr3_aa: CSVGQGGSNYGYTF; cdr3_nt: TGCAGCGTTGGACAGGGGGGATCTAACTATGGCTACACCTTC
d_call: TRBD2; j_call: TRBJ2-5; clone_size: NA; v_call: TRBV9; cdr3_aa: CASSLRHGGGEQYF; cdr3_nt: TGTGCCAGCAGCTTACGACATGGCGGGGGGGAGCAGTACTTC
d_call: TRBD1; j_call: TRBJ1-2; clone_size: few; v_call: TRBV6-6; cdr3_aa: CASSRDRTTYGYTF; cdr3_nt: TGTGCCAGCAGCCGGGACAGAACCACCTATGGCTACACCTTC
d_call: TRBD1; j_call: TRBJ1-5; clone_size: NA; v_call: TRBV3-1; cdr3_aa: CASSQGPGRGAGNQPQHF; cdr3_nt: TGTGCCAGCAGCCAAGGCCCGGGCAGGGGGGCTGGCAATCAGCCCCAGCATTTT
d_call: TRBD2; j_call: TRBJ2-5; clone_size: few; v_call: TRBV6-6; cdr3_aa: CASSYRGGQETQYF; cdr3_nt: TGTGCCAGCAGTTACAGGGGAGGGCAAGAGACCCAGTACTTC
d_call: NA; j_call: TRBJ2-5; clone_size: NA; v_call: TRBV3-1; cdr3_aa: CASSQGRGWGTQYF; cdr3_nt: TGTGCCAGCAGTCAAGGCAGGGGTTGGGGGACCCAGTACTTC
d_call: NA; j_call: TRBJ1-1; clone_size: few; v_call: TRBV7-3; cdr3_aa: CASSLMVNTEAFF; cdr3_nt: TGTGCCAGCAGCTTAATGGTGAACACTGAAGCTTTCTTT
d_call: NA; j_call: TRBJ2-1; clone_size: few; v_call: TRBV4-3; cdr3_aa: CASSPYQDNEQFF; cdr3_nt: TGCGCCAGCAGCCCGTACCAAGACAATGAGCAGTTCTTC
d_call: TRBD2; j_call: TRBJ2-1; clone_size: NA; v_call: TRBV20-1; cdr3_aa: CSARDQGGSWLNEQFF; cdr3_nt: TGCAGTGCTAGAGACCAAGGCGGGAGTTGGCTAAATGAGCAGTTCTTC
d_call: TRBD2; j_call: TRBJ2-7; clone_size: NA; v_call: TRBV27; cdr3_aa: CASSSTTSGFSYEQYF; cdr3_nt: TGTGCCAGCAGTTCAACGACTAGCGGTTTCTCGTACGAGCAGTACTTC
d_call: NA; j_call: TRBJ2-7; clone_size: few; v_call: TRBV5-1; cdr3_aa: CASSLASSLGEQYF; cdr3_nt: TGCGCCAGCAGCTTGGCTTCTAGTCTGGGCGAGCAGTACTTC